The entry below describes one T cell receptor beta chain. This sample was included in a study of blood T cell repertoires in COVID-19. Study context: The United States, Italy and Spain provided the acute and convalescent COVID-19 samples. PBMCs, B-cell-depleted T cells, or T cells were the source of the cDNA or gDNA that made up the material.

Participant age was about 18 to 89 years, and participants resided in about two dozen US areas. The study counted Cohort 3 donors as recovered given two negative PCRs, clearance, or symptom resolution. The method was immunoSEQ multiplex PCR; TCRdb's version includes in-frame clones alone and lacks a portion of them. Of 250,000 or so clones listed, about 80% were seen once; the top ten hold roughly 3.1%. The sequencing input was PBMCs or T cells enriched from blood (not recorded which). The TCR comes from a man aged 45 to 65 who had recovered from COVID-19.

The CDR3 region is CASTPEGLAGVEQFF. The CDR3 DNA sequence: TGTGCCAGTACCCCAGAGGGACTAGCGGGAGTTGAGCAGTTCTTC. This chain links TRBV19 with TRBJ2-1; 14 bases fit TRBD2. With 7 bases clipped from V and 9 bases from J, the junction kept 8 bases outside the gene matches. Looked up from germline, CDR1 is LNHDA and CDR2 is SQIVND (reference sequence). The CDR3 is 15 amino acids.